One sample yielded the 29 T cell receptor beta chains listed below, sequenced in a study of T cell repertoires in cytomegalovirus infection. Their cognate antigens are unknown. TCRdb passed the reads through MiXCR, listing each CDR3 protein once. The table lists 700,000 to 900,000 distinct CDR3 sequences, roughly 29% of them singletons, with about 12% in the top ten. Sample: cultured CD8+ T cells from PBMCs, taken from culture after CMV antigen stimulation. These receptors were taken from a human donor in good health (CMV status not recorded). Some clones in this sample may be carry-over from other donors' samples.

The chain couples TRBV7-9 to TRBJ2-7, with 11 nucleotides matching TRBD1. The CDR3 runs 15 residues. Germline CDR1 SEHNR, CDR2 FQNEAQ (reference sequence). V was clipped by 3 bases and J by 3 bases; unmatched bases: 4. The CDR3 protein is CASSLGTGGDYEQYF. The CDR3, as DNA: TGTGCCAGCAGCTTGGGGACAGGGGGTGACTACGAGCAGTACTTC.

This clonotype occurred a few times. This chain connects TRBV4-1 to TRBJ2-1, with TRBD1 as a possible D gene (6 bases). CDR3 length equals 16 residues. Trimming stripped 6 bases from V and 0 bases from J, with 15 bases between. The V gene's germline CDR1 is MGHRA and CDR2 YSYEKL. In DNA, the CDR3 is TGCGCCAGCAGTGGAGGACAGCCCAGCTCCTACAATGAGCAGTTCTTC. Translating gives CASSGGQPSSYNEQFF.

The chain recombines TRBV6-1 with TRBJ2-3; D unresolved. CDR3 length equals 15 residues. Germline CDR1 and CDR2: MNHNS and SASEGT. The germline V and J ends were trimmed by 3 bases and 2 bases, with 12 bases remaining between them. The CDR3 nucleotides read TGTGCCAGCAGTGATAGGTTTCTTCCCACAGATACGCAGTATTTT. Encoded protein: CASSDRFLPTDTQYF.

V usage is TRBV6-1 and J usage is TRBJ1-5; TRBD1 is a possible D gene (5 bases). The V end lost 2 bases, the J end lost 5 bases, and 7 bases lay between the germline ends. Germline assignment: CDR1 MNHNS and CDR2 SASEGT. The CDR3 covers 13 residues. The CDR3 DNA sequence: TGTGCCAGCAGTGAAATAGGGGATCAGCCCCAGCATTTT. Its protein product is CASSEIGDQPQHF.

This clonotype was counted only a few times. This chain connects TRBV6-1 to TRBJ2-1; no reliable D call. This CDR3 is built from 15 residues. Germline V gives CDR1 MNHNS, CDR2 SASEGT. V lost 0 bases, J lost 0 bases, and 6 bases lay in between. The CDR3 DNA follows: TGTGCCAGCAGTGAAGCAACGAGCTCCTACAATGAGCAGTTCTTC. Translating it yields CASSEATSSYNEQFF.

The sample holds a few counts of this clonotype. The CDR3 DNA is TGCAGCGTTGAAAACGGGGCCATGCAGTTCTTC. This sequence encodes CSVENGAMQFF. The chain combines TRBV29-1 with TRBJ2-1; either TRBD1 or TRBD2 may supply D (5 bases each). V lost 2 bases, J lost 12 bases, and 11 bases lay in between. CDR3 length equals 11 residues. Germline loops: CDR1 SQVTM, CDR2 ANQGSEA.

This clonotype was seen only a few times. The chain has TRBV6-1 and TRBJ2-1; D remains unclear. The length of the CDR3 is 17 residues. Germline CDR1 reads MNHNS; CDR2 reads SASEGT. The ends were cut back, 0 bases at V and 9 bases at J, with 21 bases in the middle. This CDR3 is CASSEAVNFNIALEQFF. The DNA for the CDR3 is TGTGCCAGCAGTGAAGCGGTGAATTTTAACATTGCCCTTGAGCAGTTCTTC.

The rearrangement uses TRBV9 and TRBJ1-2; possible D gene TRBD1, 5 bases. V lost 2 bases and J 4 bases, leaving 27 bases between the germline ends. Germline CDR1 reads SGDLS; CDR2 reads YYNGEE. This CDR3 region has 19 residues. The CDR3 bases are TGTGCCAGCAGCGTCGAGCAGGGCTCCGGGACCGAAATTTTCTATGGCTACACCTTC. Its protein product is CASSVEQGSGTEIFYGYTF.

This clonotype has only a few counts. The gene calls are TRBV7-9 and TRBJ2-1; tentative D call: TRBD1 (5 bases). The CDR3 contains 14 residues. Germline-derived CDR1 and CDR2 are SEHNR and FQNEAQ (reference sequence). V gave up 5 bases and J gave up 7 bases, with 15 bases separating them. The CDR3 spells CASSPELGRNEQFF. The CDR3 coding sequence is TGTGCCAGCAGCCCAGAATTGGGGCGAAATGAGCAGTTCTTC. Together with reference TRBV7-9 and TRBJ2-1, the CDR3 gives the full variable domain: DTGVSQNPRHKITKRGQNVTFRCDPISEHNRLYWYRQTLGQGPEFLTYFQNEAQLEKSRLLSDRFSAERPKGSFSTLEIQRTEQGDSAMYLCASSPELGRNEQFFGPGTRLTVL.

As concerns this clonotype: This clone may be a read error of a much larger clone one base away. The J gene is TRBJ1-2, the V gene TRBV7-8; tentative D call: TRBD1 (5 bases). The germline V and J ends were trimmed by 7 bases and 4 bases, with 19 bases remaining between them. This CDR3 has 15 residues. Germline CDR1 is SGHVS and CDR2 is FQNEAQ. CDR3 region: CASTTYRDGVYGYTF. The DNA of the CDR3 is TGTGCCAGCACAACTTACCGGGACGGAGTCTATGGCTACACCTTC. Variable domain in full (rest from reference TRBV7-8 and TRBJ1-2): GAGVSQSPRYKVAKRGQDVALRCDPISGHVSLFWYQQALGQGPEFLTYFQNEAQLDKSGLPSDRFFAERPEGSVSTLKIQRTQQEDSAVYLCASTTYRDGVYGYTFGSGTRLTVV.

The rearrangement joins TRBV6-1 to TRBJ2-7, with D tentatively TRBD2 (5 bases). CDR1 and CDR2 (germline): MNHNS, SASEGT. V was clipped by 0 bases and J by 3 bases, with 9 bases between them. The length of the CDR3 is 14 residues. CDR3 loop: CASSEAYGDYEQYF. CDR3 DNA sequence: TGTGCCAGCAGTGAAGCATACGGGGACTACGAGCAGTACTTC.

This chain uses TRBV6-5 with TRBJ2-2; no definite D call. Germline CDR1 and CDR2: MNHEY and SVGAGI. The length of the CDR3 is 14 residues. V lost 2 bases and J 3 bases, leaving 7 bases between the germline ends. The CDR3 protein is CASSYREDTGELFF. CDR3 DNA: TGTGCCAGCAGTTACCGAGAGGACACCGGGGAGCTGTTTTTT.

The chain recombines TRBV14 with TRBJ1-1, with unresolved D. With 4 bases removed from V and 5 bases from J, the gap between germline ends came to 11 bases. Per germline, CDR1 SGHDN and CDR2 FVKESK. The CDR3 extends over 13 amino acids. The CDR3 reads CASSPLGVTEAFF. CDR3 in DNA: TGTGCCAGCAGCCCCCTCGGTGTTACTGAAGCTTTCTTT.

The V gene is TRBV2, the J gene TRBJ2-7, with a tentative D call TRBD1 (6 bases). From germline, CDR1 is SNHLY and CDR2 FYNNEI. The CDR3 runs 14 residues. V dropped 4 bases and J dropped 2 bases, with 12 bases sitting between them. The CDR3 loop is CASSATGGPYEQYV. For the CDR3, the DNA is TGTGCCAGCAGTGCGACAGGCGGGCCCTACGAGCAGTACGTC.

The chain uses TRBV7-8 and TRBJ2-7; unclear D gene. The CDR3 spans 13 residues. V dropped 7 bases and J dropped 2 bases, with 12 bases sitting between them. The germline CDR1 and CDR2 sequences are SGHVS and FQNEAQ. This CDR3 is CASTLDPPYEQYF. The DNA for the CDR3 is TGTGCCAGCACCCTGGACCCGCCCTACGAGCAGTACTTC.

There are a few counts of this clonotype. V gene TRBV12-3 or TRBV12-4 combines with J gene TRBJ1-5; perhaps TRBD1 as D (5 bases). Deletions cut 5 bases from V and 5 bases from J, with 16 bases between. The CDR3 has 15 amino acids. The CDR3, as DNA: TGTGCCAGCAGTCCCCTGGGGGGGGAGGATCAGCCCCAGCATTTT. Translating gives CASSPLGGEDQPQHF.

V usage is TRBV7-2 and J usage is TRBJ2-7, with TRBD2 as a possible D gene (5 bases). CDR1 and CDR2 (germline): SGHTA, FQGNSA. Trimming shortened V by 5 bases and J by 1 base, and 12 bases separated the two germline ends. The CDR3 has 14 residues. CDR3 loop: CASSTDFTSYEQYV. In nucleotides, the CDR3 is TGTGCCAGCAGCACGGACTTTACATCCTACGAGCAGTACGTC.

This clonotype was seen ten or more times. The rearrangement joins TRBV10-3 to TRBJ1-1, with a tentative D call TRBD1 (5 bases). The germline V gene encodes CDR1 ENHRY and CDR2 SYGVKD. This CDR3 has 14 amino acids. With 1 base removed from V and 1 base from J, the gap between germline ends came to 7 bases. The DNA of the CDR3 is TGTGCCATCAGTGAGTACAGGAGGAACACTGAAGCTTTCTTT. Encoded protein: CAISEYRRNTEAFF.

This clonotype has just one count. V usage is TRBV5-1 and J usage is TRBJ1-2; D not certain. Germline CDR1 is SGHRS and CDR2 is YFSETQ. CDR3 length equals 12 residues. Trimming left V 7 bases short and J 7 bases short, with 14 bases between. CDR3 loop: CASSHPGGGYTF. CDR3 bases: TGCGCCAGCTCCCACCCGGGTGGTGGCTACACCTTC.

In this sample, this clonotype turned up a few times. CDR3 protein: CASSEADSTDTQYF. The CDR3 bases are TGTGCCAGCAGTGAAGCCGATTCCACAGATACGCAGTATTTT. The rearrangement joins TRBV6-1 to TRBJ2-3; D is undetermined. The length of the CDR3 is 14 residues. CDR1 MNHNS and CDR2 SASEGT come from the germline V gene. Trimming removed 0 bases from V and 2 bases from J, with 6 bases in between.

Ten or more counts support this clonotype. CDR3 protein: CASSYRQAAGEKLFF. The CDR3, as DNA: TGTGCCAGCAGTTACCGACAGGCGGCTGGTGAAAAACTGTTTTTT. The chain links TRBV6-5 to TRBJ1-4, with a weak D call TRBD1 (6 bases). Trimming shortened V by 2 bases and J by 7 bases, and 14 bases separated the two germline ends. In germline, CDR1 is MNHEY, CDR2 SVGAGI. The CDR3 is 15 amino acids.

The table lists this clonotype with many counts. The rearrangement links TRBV7-8 to TRBJ1-4, with D uncertain. V was cut by 6 bases and J by 0 bases, with 11 bases left in between. The CDR3 covers 15 residues. From germline, CDR1 is SGHVS and CDR2 FQNEAQ. This CDR3 is CASSPTLSTNEKLFF. In nucleotides, the CDR3 is TGTGCCAGCAGTCCGACATTGTCAACTAATGAAAAACTGTTTTTT.

The rearrangement joins TRBV15 to TRBJ1-1; 7 nucleotides align to TRBD1. The V segment lost 0 bases and the J segment 5 bases; nucleotides outside the gene matches: 6. Germline V gene sequence: CDR1 LNHNV, CDR2 YYDKDF (reference sequence). This CDR3 region has 15 residues. The CDR3 loop reads CATSRDRQGGTEAFF. The DNA for the CDR3 is TGTGCCACCAGCAGAGATAGGCAGGGGGGGACTGAAGCTTTCTTT.

This clonotype was counted a few times. The chain recombines TRBV12-3 or TRBV12-4 with TRBJ2-3, with no clear D. With 5 bases removed from V and 4 bases from J, the gap between germline ends came to 19 bases. The length of the CDR3 is 16 residues. DNA for the CDR3: TGTGCCAGCAGTCCAACCTTCGCGGATTGGGCAGATACGCAGTATTTT. Residues: CASSPTFADWADTQYF.

The V call is TRBV9, the J call TRBJ1-1; 7 nucleotides agree with TRBD1. V gave up 5 bases and J gave up 2 bases; unmatched junction bases: 6. CDR1 is SGDLS, CDR2 YYNGEE, per germline. This CDR3 has 14 residues. The CDR3 DNA reads TGTGCCAGCAGTCCCGGACAGGATAACACTGAAGCTTTCTTT. It is translated as CASSPGQDNTEAFF.

The V call is TRBV19, the J call TRBJ2-5, with unresolved D. The ends were cut back, 5 bases at V and 5 bases at J, with 12 bases in the middle. CDR1 and CDR2 from the germline V gene are LNHDA and SQIVND (reference sequence). The CDR3 is 13 amino acids. DNA for the CDR3: TGTGCCAGTAGTCACGTACGGGCCGAGACCCAGTACTTC. This codes for CASSHVRAETQYF.

The V and J genes are TRBV12-3 or TRBV12-4 and TRBJ2-5; TRBD1 matches at 8 bases. This CDR3 contains 15 residues. Trimming cost V 6 bases and J 4 bases; bases outside gene matches: 10. CDR3 protein: CASSNTPQGAETQYF. Here the CDR3 DNA reads TGTGCCAGCAGCAACACACCTCAGGGGGCAGAGACCCAGTACTTC.

Written as DNA, the CDR3 is TGTGCCAGCAGTTCCCGGGGGGGCTTTTACAATGAGCAGTTCTTC. It is translated as CASSSRGGFYNEQFF. The genes are TRBV6-4 and TRBJ2-1; TRBD2 aligns across 8 bases. J gave up 4 bases and V 5 bases, and 7 bases lay outside the gene matches. This CDR3 comprises 15 residues. Germline values: CDR1 MRHNA, CDR2 SNTAGT.

This clonotype has at least ten counts. The rearrangement joins TRBV7-6 to TRBJ2-2, with D perhaps assigned TRBD1 or TRBD2 (5 bases each). This CDR3 has 16 residues. Germline-derived CDR1 and CDR2 are SGHVS and FNYEAQ. V was clipped by 6 bases and J by 5 bases, with 19 bases between them. The CDR3 nucleotides are TGTGCCAGCAGGGGGACCCGGCAGGGAGAGACCGGGGAGCTGTTTTTT. Protein product: CASRGTRQGETGELFF.